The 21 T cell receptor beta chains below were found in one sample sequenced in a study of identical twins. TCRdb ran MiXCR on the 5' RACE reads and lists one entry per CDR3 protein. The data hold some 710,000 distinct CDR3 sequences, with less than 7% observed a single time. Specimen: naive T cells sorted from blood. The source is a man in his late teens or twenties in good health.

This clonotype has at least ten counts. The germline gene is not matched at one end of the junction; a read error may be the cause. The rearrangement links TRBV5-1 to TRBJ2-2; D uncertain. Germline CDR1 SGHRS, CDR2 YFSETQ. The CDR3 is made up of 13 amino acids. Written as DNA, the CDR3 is TGTGCCAGCAGCTTAGACAACACCGGGGAGCTGTTTTTT. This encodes CASSLDNTGELFF.

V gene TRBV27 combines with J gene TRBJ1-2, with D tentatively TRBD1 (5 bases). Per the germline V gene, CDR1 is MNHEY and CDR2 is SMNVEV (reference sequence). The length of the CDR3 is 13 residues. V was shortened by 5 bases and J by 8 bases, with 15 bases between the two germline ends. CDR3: CASSLDSQGGYTF. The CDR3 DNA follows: TGTGCCAGCAGTCTAGACAGCCAAGGAGGCTACACCTTC.

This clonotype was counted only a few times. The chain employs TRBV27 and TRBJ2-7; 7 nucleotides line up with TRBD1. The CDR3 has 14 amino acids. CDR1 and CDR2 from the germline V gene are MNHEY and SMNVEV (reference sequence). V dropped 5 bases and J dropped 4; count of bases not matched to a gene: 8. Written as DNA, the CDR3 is TGTGCCAGCAGTGTCCGGACAGGTCGGTACGAGCAGTACTTC. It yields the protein CASSVRTGRYEQYF.

CDR3 DNA: TGTGCCAGCAGGCAACTAGCGGACTGCTCCTACGAGCAGTACGTC. It codes for CASRQLADCSYEQYV. The chain uses TRBV25-1 and TRBJ2-7, with 8 nucleotides matching TRBD2. This CDR3 has 15 residues. V lost 6 bases to trimming and J lost 0 bases; unmatched junction nucleotides: 7. The V gene's germline CDR1 is MGHDK and CDR2 SYGVNS.

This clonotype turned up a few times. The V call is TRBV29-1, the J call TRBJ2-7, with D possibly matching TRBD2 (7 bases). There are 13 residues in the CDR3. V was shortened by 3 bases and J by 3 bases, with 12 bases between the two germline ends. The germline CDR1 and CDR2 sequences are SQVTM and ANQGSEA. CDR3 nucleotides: TGCAGCGTTGATGGGGGGGCGGTCTACGAGCAGTACTTC. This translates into CSVDGGAVYEQYF.

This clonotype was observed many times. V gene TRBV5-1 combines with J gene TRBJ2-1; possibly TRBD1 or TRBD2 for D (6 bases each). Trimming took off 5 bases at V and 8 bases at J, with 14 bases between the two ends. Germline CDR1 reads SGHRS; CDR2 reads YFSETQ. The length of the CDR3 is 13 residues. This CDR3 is CASSGGPGDEQFF. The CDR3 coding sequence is TGCGCCAGCAGTGGGGGGCCGGGTGATGAGCAGTTCTTC.

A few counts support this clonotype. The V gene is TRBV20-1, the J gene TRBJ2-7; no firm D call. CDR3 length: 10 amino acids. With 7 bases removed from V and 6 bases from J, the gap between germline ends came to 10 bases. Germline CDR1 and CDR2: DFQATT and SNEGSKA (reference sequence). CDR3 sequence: CSVGRREQYF. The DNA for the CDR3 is TGCAGTGTCGGTAGGCGCGAGCAGTACTTC.

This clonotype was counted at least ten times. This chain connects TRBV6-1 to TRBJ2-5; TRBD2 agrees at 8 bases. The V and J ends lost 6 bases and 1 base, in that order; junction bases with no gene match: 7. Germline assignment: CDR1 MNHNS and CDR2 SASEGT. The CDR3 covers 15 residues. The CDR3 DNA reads TGTGCCAGCAGCGGCGGACTAGCTACCCAAGAGACCCAGTACTTC. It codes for CASSGGLATQETQYF.

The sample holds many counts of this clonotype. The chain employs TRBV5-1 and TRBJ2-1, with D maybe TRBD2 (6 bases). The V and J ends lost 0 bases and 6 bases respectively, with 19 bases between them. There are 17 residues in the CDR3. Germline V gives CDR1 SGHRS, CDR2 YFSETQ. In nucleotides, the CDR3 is TGCGCCAGCAGCTTGGCCTTCGAGACTAGTAGTGTCAATGAGCAGTTCTTC. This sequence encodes CASSLAFETSSVNEQFF.

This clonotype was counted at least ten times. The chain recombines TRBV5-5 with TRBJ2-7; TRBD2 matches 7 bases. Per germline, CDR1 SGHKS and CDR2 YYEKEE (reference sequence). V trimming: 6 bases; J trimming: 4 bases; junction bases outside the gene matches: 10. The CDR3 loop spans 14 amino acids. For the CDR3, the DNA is TGTGCCAGCACAAATACGGGGGGACCGTACGAGCAGTACTTC. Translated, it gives CASTNTGGPYEQYF.

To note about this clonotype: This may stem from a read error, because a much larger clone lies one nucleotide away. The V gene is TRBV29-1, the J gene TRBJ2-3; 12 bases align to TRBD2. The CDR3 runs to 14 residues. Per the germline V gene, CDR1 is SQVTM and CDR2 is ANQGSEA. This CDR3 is CSVGLAGTTDTLYF. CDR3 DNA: TGCAGCGTCGGACTAGCGGGAACCACAGATACGCTGTATTTT.

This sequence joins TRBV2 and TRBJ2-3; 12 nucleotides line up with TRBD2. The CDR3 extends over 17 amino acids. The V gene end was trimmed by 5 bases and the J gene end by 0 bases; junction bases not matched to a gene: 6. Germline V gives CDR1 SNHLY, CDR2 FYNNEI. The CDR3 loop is CASSTGTSGPSTDTQYF. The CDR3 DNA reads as TGTGCCAGCAGTACCGGGACTAGCGGGCCTAGCACAGATACGCAGTATTTT.

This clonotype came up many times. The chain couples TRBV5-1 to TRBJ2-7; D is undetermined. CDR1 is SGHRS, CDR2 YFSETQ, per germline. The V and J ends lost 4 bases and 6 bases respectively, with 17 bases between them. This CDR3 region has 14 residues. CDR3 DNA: TGCGCCAGCAGCCCCCTGGACCCTTCGAGCGAGCAGTACGTC. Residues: CASSPLDPSSEQYV.

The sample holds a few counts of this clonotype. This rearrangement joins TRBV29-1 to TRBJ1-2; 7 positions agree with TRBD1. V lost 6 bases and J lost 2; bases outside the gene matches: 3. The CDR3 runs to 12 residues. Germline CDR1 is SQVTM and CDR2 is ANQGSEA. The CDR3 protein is CSVGTVNYGYTF. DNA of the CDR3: TGCAGCGTAGGGACAGTGAACTATGGCTACACCTTC.

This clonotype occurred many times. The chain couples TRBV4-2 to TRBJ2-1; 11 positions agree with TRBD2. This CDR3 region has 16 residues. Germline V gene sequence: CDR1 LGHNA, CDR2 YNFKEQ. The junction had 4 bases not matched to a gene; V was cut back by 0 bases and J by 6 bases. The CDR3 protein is CASSQEASGGFNEQFF. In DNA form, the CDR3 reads TGTGCCAGCAGCCAAGAGGCTAGCGGGGGGTTCAATGAGCAGTTCTTC.

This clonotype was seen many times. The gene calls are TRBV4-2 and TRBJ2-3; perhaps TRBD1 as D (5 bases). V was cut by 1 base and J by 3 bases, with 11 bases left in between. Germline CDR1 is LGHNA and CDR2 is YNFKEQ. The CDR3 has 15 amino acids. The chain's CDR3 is CASSQATGATDTQYF. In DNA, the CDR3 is TGTGCCAGCAGCCAAGCAACAGGTGCAACAGATACGCAGTATTTT.

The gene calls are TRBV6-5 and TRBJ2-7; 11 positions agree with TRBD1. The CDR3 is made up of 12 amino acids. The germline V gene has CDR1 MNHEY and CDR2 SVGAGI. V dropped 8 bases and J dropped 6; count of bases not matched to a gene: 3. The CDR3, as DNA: TGTGCCAGCGGACAGGGGGCCGGCGAGCAGTACTTC. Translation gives CASGQGAGEQYF.

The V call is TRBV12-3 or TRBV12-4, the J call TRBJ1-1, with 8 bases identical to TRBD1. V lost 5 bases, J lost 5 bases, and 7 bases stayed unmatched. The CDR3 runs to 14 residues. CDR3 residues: CASSQTGGSTEAFF. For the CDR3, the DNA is TGTGCCAGCAGTCAAACAGGGGGATCGACTGAAGCTTTCTTT.

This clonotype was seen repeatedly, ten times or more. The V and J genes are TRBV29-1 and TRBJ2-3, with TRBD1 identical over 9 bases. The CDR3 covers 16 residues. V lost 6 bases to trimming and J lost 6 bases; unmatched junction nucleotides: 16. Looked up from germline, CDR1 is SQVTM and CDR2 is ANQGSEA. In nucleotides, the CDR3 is TGCAGCGTCGCCCAGTCTAGGACAGGGGAGGCGGATACGCAGTATTTT. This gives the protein CSVAQSRTGEADTQYF.

As DNA, the CDR3 is TGTGCCAGCAGCTTCTCCGGGACAGGGGTGTATTTT. Residues: CASSFSGTGVYF. The chain uses TRBV7-2 and TRBJ2-3; 10 bases fit TRBD1. Germline V CDR1 and CDR2: SGHTA, FQGNSA. This CDR3 contains 12 residues. Trimming at V came to 3 bases and at J to 14 bases, leaving 5 bases not matched to a gene.

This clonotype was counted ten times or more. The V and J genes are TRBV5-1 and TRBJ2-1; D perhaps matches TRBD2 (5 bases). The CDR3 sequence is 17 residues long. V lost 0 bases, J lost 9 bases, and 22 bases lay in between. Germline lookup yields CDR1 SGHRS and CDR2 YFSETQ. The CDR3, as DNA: TGCGCCAGCAGCTTGGAGGTCGGAGCGGTTGGGATGGGTGAGCAGTTCTTC. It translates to CASSLEVGAVGMGEQFF. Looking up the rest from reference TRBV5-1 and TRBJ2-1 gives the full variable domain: KAGVTQTPRYLIKTRGQQVTLSCSPISGHRSVSWYQQTPGQGLQFLFEYFSETQRNKGNFPGRFSGRQFSNSRSEMNVSTLELGDSALYLCASSLEVGAVGMGEQFFGPGTRLTVL.